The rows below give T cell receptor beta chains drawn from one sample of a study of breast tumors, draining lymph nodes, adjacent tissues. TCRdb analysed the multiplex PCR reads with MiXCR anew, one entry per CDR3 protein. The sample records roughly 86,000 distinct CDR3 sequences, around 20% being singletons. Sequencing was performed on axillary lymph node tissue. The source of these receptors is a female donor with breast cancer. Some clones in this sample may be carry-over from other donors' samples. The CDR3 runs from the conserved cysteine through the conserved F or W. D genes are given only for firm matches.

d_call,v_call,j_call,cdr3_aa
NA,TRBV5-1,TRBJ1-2,CASSLGSGEGGYTF
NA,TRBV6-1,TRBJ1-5,CASTLHSNQPQHF
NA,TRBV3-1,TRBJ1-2,CASSQAGMDGYTF
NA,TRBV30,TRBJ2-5,CAWIGGRSTPGLGETQYF
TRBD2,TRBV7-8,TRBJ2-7,CASSLVASSGTEQYF
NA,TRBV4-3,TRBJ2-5,CASSQDLAQQPQETQYF
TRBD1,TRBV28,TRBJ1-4,CASSLVTGGGEKLFF
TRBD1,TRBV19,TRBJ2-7,CASKSGTGAFYEQYF
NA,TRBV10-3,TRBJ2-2,CAISVENTGELFF
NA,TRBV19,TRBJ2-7,CASRPTGTSYEQYF
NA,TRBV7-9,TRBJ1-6,CASSLPTQGSPLHF
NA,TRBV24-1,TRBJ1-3,CATREVSGNTIYF
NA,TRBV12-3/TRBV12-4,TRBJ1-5,CASSLAHTASNQPQHF
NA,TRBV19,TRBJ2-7,CASSSRHTPTYEQYF
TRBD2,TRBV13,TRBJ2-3,CASSPAGTSGSDTQYF
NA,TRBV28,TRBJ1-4,CASSFGEFFNEKLFF
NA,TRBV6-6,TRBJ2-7,CATRGLGPEQYF
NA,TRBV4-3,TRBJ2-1,CASSQDPGAGNEQFF